This T cell receptor beta chain originates from a study of long-term antiretroviral therapy in people with HIV (dated by TCRdb to between 2022 and 2023). The study in broad terms: The earliest samples were collected roughly a decade before the 2015 WHO recommendation for immediate ART, at a time when ART was usually postponed until CD4 counts fell. A retrospective serial study tested whether changes in peripheral blood TRB repertoire composition and diversity were associated with ART initiation and durable HIV suppression. A total of some 200 cryopreserved PBMC samples came from 25 to 35 adults with confirmed HIV infection and were collected serially over a mean of roughly six years (range 1-12). Of the roughly 30 participants with HIV, ten to eleven were female. No cross-contamination during QIAcube processing turned up in test extractions that ran a monoclonal T-cell line alongside around 32 polyclonal samples.

The immunoSEQ hsTCRB v3.0 assay was used at survey level resolution to sequence the TRB variable region. TRB sequencing targeted a depth of about 40,000-55,000 T-cell genomes per sample. An Illumina MiSeq with a v3 150-cycle kit was used to sequence the pooled TRB libraries. From the authors' description of their analysis: Analysis of repertoires was carried out in R inside a reproducible Nextflow workflow spanning QC, data transformation and analysis. LymphoSeq2, an R package for exploring AIRR-Seq data, was used to implement the custom analyses. Four samples that produced fewer than 5000 total TRB sequences were removed, so approximately 190 HIV repertoires were analyzed. Among the 188 retained HIV repertoires, 55 to 65 were collected before ART initiation and about 130 were collected after ART initiation. Repertoires were downsampled to 5000 TRB nucleotide sequences, with summary statistics averaged over 100 downsampling iterations. Only TRB sequences with CDR3 regions of at least seven amino acids were retained for analysis. Diversity was measured with a Shannon entropy-derived clonality score and the Gini coefficient. In the repertoire networks, any two of the top 5000 CDR3 amino acid sequences were linked whenever the two sequences differed by an edit distance of one. Antigen specificity groups and MHC restriction were predicted for TRB CDR3 amino acid sequences with GLIPH2. CDR3 amino acid sequences were matched against VDJdb and McPAS-TCR to flag known CMV, EBV, HIV or tissue antigen associations. Pre-ART, post-ART and control groups were compared with Wilcoxon signed-rank tests and Holm-Bonferroni correction. TCRdb mirrors the immuneACCESS table, restricted to in-frame sequences. Some clones are absent from its copies; in checked studies, under half trace to an unresolved V gene, and the reason for the others is unknown. D and trimming were read from the DNA, whereas the V and J calls and clone size are those reported in that table. The sample has around 12,000 clones on record, around 84% of them singletons. The ten largest clones take up over 10% of the sample.

The germline V gene gives CDR1 as SGHDN and CDR2 as FVKESK. V is trimmed back by 4 bases and J by 3 bases, and the junction contains 5 bases that no gene match accounts for. From the cysteine through the phenylalanine, the CDR3 covers 14 amino acids. The entry retains the CDR3 DNA only, 42 bases that are in frame from base 1. To be included, a participant needed at least one PBMC sample from before ART initiation plus at least two post-ART samples. Treatment was received in the United States of America by all participants with HIV. Before DNA extraction, cryopreserved samples of roughly 0.9-11 million PBMC were thawed and then washed. At the time of the earliest PBMC sample for each participant with HIV, ages ranged from 23 to 54 years. Each participant contributed PBMC samples from 1-4 timepoints before ART initiation and 2-8 timepoints after ART initiation, with a median of 7 samples. For every participant, serial HIV viral load, CD4+ T-cell count, ART history and demographic data were obtained. Using a Qiagen kit on a QIAcube, genomic DNA was extracted from unsorted PBMC, with samples processed in batches of 12.

The investigation overall reported the following: Compared with controls, HIV repertoires had narrower CDR3 length ranges, and the network structure pointed to an antigen-experienced repertoire that shifted only slightly toward naive after ART. Starting ART was linked to a significant rise in TRB diversity, yet even with long-term ART the diversity remained significantly lower than in transplant donor controls. Limited PBMC availability meant only the TCR beta chain was sequenced, without alpha chain pairing. The samples span the years 2004 to 2017, and the ART regimens used may be less effective than current regimens. Expanded TRB clones identified before ART initiation dominated the repertoire across all time points, though the dominance fluctuated and decreased in many PLHIV after ART. Inferences about post-ART repertoire changes are limited because no data were available on ART adherence, viral resistance or therapy changes. Because pre-ART samples had limited cell numbers, profiling was done on unsorted PBMC rather than on sorted CD4+ and CD8+ T cells.

The count of this clone is one. Its antigen target is currently unknown. No qualities accompany the bases; no much larger clone lies one base away. The material sequenced was unsorted PBMCs, taken 1.2 years after starting antiretroviral therapy. The chain was built from TRBV14 and TRBJ1-1; TRBD1 fits 7 bases in the junction. The sequence came from a middle-aged man with HIV. This receptor has the CDR3 CASSLRQGDTEAFF. The DNA sequence is given as TGTGCCAGCAGCCTACGACAGGGCGACACTGAAGCTTTCTTT.